The 24 T cell receptor beta chains reported below all come from one sample, sequenced in a study of shared clonotypes between healthy human individuals. Some clones are missing from TCRdb's copy, which holds only in-frame ones; the method was immunoSEQ multiplex PCR. In the table there are approximately 1,000,000 clones, about four fifths of which are singletons. Sequenced: memory CD4+ T cells from PBMCs. The sample's subset: CD45RA-negative fraction. The receptors here all came from a man aged 18 to 30 in good health. Some clones in this sample may be carry-over from other donors' samples.

This clone came up once. The chain couples TRBV15 to TRBJ1-1, with TRBD1 as a possible D gene (6 bases). Deletions cut 0 bases from V and 5 bases from J, with 16 bases between. Germline assignment: CDR1 LNHNV and CDR2 YYDKDF (reference sequence). This CDR3 has 16 residues. CDR3: CATSRDPGGLRTEAFF. CDR3 DNA sequence: TGTGCCACCAGCAGAGATCCTGGGGGGCTGAGGACTGAAGCTTTCTTT.

The rearrangement uses TRBV27 and TRBJ1-5; 11 bases are a match to TRBD1. This CDR3 has 15 residues. The V and J ends lost 5 bases and 6 bases, in that order; junction bases with no gene match: 6. Germline CDR1 MNHEY, CDR2 SMNVEV (reference sequence). CDR3 loop: CASSRRTGGVQPQHF. The CDR3 region has the DNA TGTGCCAGCAGTCGGAGGACAGGGGGCGTTCAGCCCCAGCATTTT.

Details on this clone: Additional DNA sequences in this sample encode the identical CDR3. The rearrangement links TRBV7-9 to TRBJ1-3; unclear D gene. With 6 bases removed from V and 1 base from J, the gap between germline ends came to 7 bases. Per germline, CDR1 SEHNR and CDR2 FQNEAQ (reference sequence). The CDR3 totals 13 residues. CDR3 bases: TGTGCCAGCAGTGGGTCATCTGGAAACACCATATATTTT. It yields the protein CASSGSSGNTIYF.

The chain uses TRBV5-8 and TRBJ1-2; D possibly corresponds to TRBD1 (5 bases). The germline gives CDR1 SGHTS, CDR2 YDEGEE. The length of the CDR3 is 12 residues. The V end was cut by 5 bases, the J end by 8 bases, with 13 bases between. Here the CDR3 DNA reads TGTGCCAGCAGAAAGATGGGACGCGGCTACACCTTC. Amino acid sequence: CASRKMGRGYTF.

The CDR3 protein is CASSPLGQPGAFF. For the CDR3, the DNA is TGTGCCAGCAGTCCCCTAGGACAGCCAGGAGCTTTCTTT. This chain links TRBV2 with TRBJ1-1, with D possibly being TRBD1 (6 bases). The germline V gene encodes CDR1 SNHLY and CDR2 FYNNEI. V gave up 5 bases and J gave up 10 bases, with 17 bases separating them. This CDR3 has 13 residues.

This chain links TRBV25-1 with TRBJ1-1, with 7 bases matching TRBD1. Germline CDR1 reads MGHDK; CDR2 reads SYGVNS. The CDR3 runs to 14 residues. Germline trimming cut 6 bases from V and 4 bases from J; bases unmatched to any gene: 8. CDR3 in amino acids: CASSDSRGATEAFF. The CDR3 DNA sequence: TGTGCCAGCAGCGACTCCAGGGGGGCCACTGAAGCTTTCTTT.

The rearrangement uses TRBV19 and TRBJ1-2, with 9 positions matching TRBD1. This CDR3 spans 14 amino acids. Per germline, CDR1 LNHDA and CDR2 SQIVND (reference sequence). The ends lost 5 bases at V and 7 bases at J; junction bases unmatched: 8. CDR3 region: CASSQSGQGAGYTF. CDR3 DNA: TGTGCCAGTAGTCAATCGGGACAGGGCGCTGGCTACACCTTC.

In this sample, this clone turned up once. CDR3 bases: TGCGCCAGCAGCGTGGGACTAGCGGGAGCCCTATACGAGCAGTACTTC. Translation: CASSVGLAGALYEQYF. This chain links TRBV5-1 with TRBJ2-7, with 14 bases that match TRBD2. From germline, CDR1 is SGHRS and CDR2 YFSETQ. The CDR3 covers 16 residues. Trimming took 4 bases from V and 4 from J; bases not matched to a gene: 7.

This clone was seen a handful of times. The chain has TRBV5-1 and TRBJ2-3; 8 bases are a match to TRBD2. CDR1 SGHRS and CDR2 YFSETQ come from the germline V gene. The CDR3 length is 18 residues. V was pared by 6 bases and J by 4 bases, with 19 bases of the junction left unmatched. The CDR3 DNA sequence: TGCGCCAGCAACCTAGCGGGCGCTCGCCAATGGGGCGCAGATACGCAGTATTTT. Encoded protein: CASNLAGARQWGADTQYF.

V is TRBV5-6 and J is TRBJ1-3, with D tentatively TRBD1 (6 bases). Trimming cost V 2 bases and J 3 bases, with 12 bases left between them. CDR3 length: 15 residues. Germline V lookup: CDR1 SGHDT, CDR2 YYEEEE. CDR3 sequence (DNA): TGTGCCAGCAGCTTACGGGGGGCCGGTGGAAACACCATATATTTT. Protein: CASSLRGAGGNTIYF.

The chain employs TRBV15 and TRBJ2-7, with a weak D call TRBD1 (9 bases). The CDR3 sequence is 15 residues long. The V end lost 5 bases, the J end lost 5 bases, and 19 bases lay between the germline ends. Germline values: CDR1 LNHNV, CDR2 YYDKDF (reference sequence). The CDR3 DNA sequence: TGTGCCACCAGCGGGGGACAGGGCGGGAGGCACGAGCAGTACTTC. Amino acid sequence: CATSGGQGGRHEQYF.

V usage is TRBV2 and J usage is TRBJ1-5, with 9 bases identical to TRBD1. The junction had 4 bases not matched to a gene; V was cut back by 7 bases and J by 0 bases. The CDR3 consists of 15 residues. The germline V gene encodes CDR1 SNHLY and CDR2 FYNNEI. The CDR3 protein is CASKGQGDSNQPQHF. The CDR3, as DNA: TGTGCCAGCAAGGGACAGGGCGATAGCAATCAGCCCCAGCATTTT.

This chain joins TRBV5-4 and TRBJ2-2; tentatively, D is TRBD2 (6 bases). The germline gives CDR1 SGHNT, CDR2 YYREEE (reference sequence). CDR3 length: 18 amino acids. V shed 4 bases and J shed 0 bases, with 19 bases lying between them. The CDR3 nucleotides are TGTGCCAGCAGCCGGGTTCCCCTAGCGTTTGCGAACACCGGGGAGCTGTTTTTT. Translation gives CASSRVPLAFANTGELFF.

The rearrangement links TRBV21-1 to TRBJ1-5. TRBV21-1 is tagged as a pseudogene. The CDR3 extends over 18 amino acids. For the CDR3, the DNA is TGTGCCAGCAGCACATCTCTTCCTCGCCCATACGGCAATCAGCCCCAGCATTTT. Its protein product is CASSTSLPRPYGNQPQHF.

At least ten counts were recorded for this clone. The chain recombines TRBV2 with TRBJ1-4; 9 bases line up with TRBD1. The J segment lost 6 bases and the V segment lost 8 bases, leaving 4 bases of the junction unmatched. Germline CDR1 and CDR2: SNHLY and FYNNEI. The CDR3 is 13 amino acids. The CDR3 protein is CASVGTGHEKLFF. The CDR3 DNA follows: TGTGCCAGCGTTGGGACAGGGCATGAAAAACTGTTTTTT.

The chain uses TRBV29-1 and TRBJ2-5; D is possibly TRBD1 (5 bases). In germline, CDR1 is SQVTM, CDR2 ANQGSEA. The V end lost 6 bases, the J end lost 5 bases, and 13 bases lay between the germline ends. CDR3 length: 12 amino acids. The CDR3 region has the DNA TGCAGCGTATACAGGATGGGGGAGACCCAGTACTTC. It yields the protein CSVYRMGETQYF. The variable domain in full, completed from reference TRBV29-1 and TRBJ2-5, reads SAVISQKPSRDICQRGTSLTIQCQVDSQVTMMFWYRQQPGQSLTLIATANQGSEATYESGFVIDKFPISRPNLTFSTLTVSNMSPEDSSIYLCSVYRMGETQYFGPGTRLLVL.

This chain connects TRBV13 to TRBJ2-3, with 11 bases fitting TRBD1. The germline CDR1 and CDR2 sequences are PRHDT and FYEKMQ (reference sequence). Trimming cost V 0 bases and J 5 bases; bases outside gene matches: 4. The CDR3 contains 16 residues. CDR3 nucleotide sequence: TGTGCCAGCAGCTTAGGGGACAGGGGGCGCATAGATACGCAGTATTTT. Its translation: CASSLGDRGRIDTQYF.

This clone appeared once. The chain combines TRBV29-1 with TRBJ2-1, with D unresolved. From germline, CDR1 is SQVTM and CDR2 ANQGSEA. The V gene lost 7 bases and the J gene lost 2 bases, with 9 bases spanning the gap. This CDR3 is built from 12 residues. The CDR3 region has the DNA TGCAGCGCCAGGAGAACCTACAATGAGCAGTTCTTC. Amino acids: CSARRTYNEQFF.

The J gene is TRBJ1-2, the V gene TRBV13, with a weak D call TRBD1 (5 bases). V dropped 6 bases and J dropped 2 bases, with 19 bases sitting between them. Germline loops: CDR1 PRHDT, CDR2 FYEKMQ (reference sequence). CDR3 length: 16 amino acids. DNA for the CDR3: TGTGCCAGCAGGTTCGGGGGTCCTTCCAGAAACTATGGCTACACCTTC. Translated: CASRFGGPSRNYGYTF.

The CDR3 bases are TGTGCCAGCAGCCTAAACCCCAGGGGTAAGAACGAGCAGTACTTC. This gives the protein CASSLNPRGKNEQYF. The chain is built from TRBV5-4 and TRBJ2-7; tentatively, D is TRBD1 (6 bases). This CDR3 comprises 15 residues. Trimming shortened V by 4 bases and J by 5 bases, and 19 bases separated the two germline ends. Germline V gives CDR1 SGHNT, CDR2 YYREEE (reference sequence).

The chain uses TRBV7-9 and TRBJ2-1, with TRBD2 matching over 7 bases. The CDR3 has 13 amino acids. V trimming: 4 bases; J trimming: 8 bases; junction bases outside the gene matches: 5. Germline V gene sequence: CDR1 SEHNR, CDR2 FQNEAQ (reference sequence). This CDR3 reads CASSWGLFDEQFF. The CDR3 DNA follows: TGTGCCAGCAGCTGGGGACTATTTGATGAGCAGTTCTTC.

This clone occurred a few times. The gene calls are TRBV27 and TRBJ2-3, with 7 bases matching TRBD2. Germline values: CDR1 MNHEY, CDR2 SMNVEV (reference sequence). This CDR3 is 14 amino acids long. V lost 6 bases and J lost 6; bases outside the gene matches: 9. Written as DNA, the CDR3 is TGTGCCAGCAGGTTCGGGGGGTTAATGGATACGCAGTATTTT. Translation gives CASRFGGLMDTQYF.

The chain employs TRBV11-3 and TRBJ2-3, with 9 bases that match TRBD2. CDR3 length: 15 amino acids. Trimming took 5 bases from V and 4 from J; bases not matched to a gene: 7. Germline V CDR1 and CDR2: SGHNT, YENEEA. CDR3 DNA sequence: TGTGCCAGCAGCCGCCGGGCGGGAGGGCCAGATACGCAGTATTTT. This codes for CASSRRAGGPDTQYF. Complete variable domain (other parts from reference TRBV11-3 and TRBJ2-3): EAGVVQSPRYKIIEKKQPVAFWCNPISGHNTLYWYLQNLGQGPELLIRYENEEAVDDSQLPKDRFSAERLKGVDSTLKIQPAELGDSAVYLCASSRRAGGPDTQYFGPGTRLTVL.

V gene TRBV7-3 combines with J gene TRBJ2-7; 7 bases map to TRBD2. In germline, CDR1 is SGHTA, CDR2 FQGTGA. The J segment lost 2 bases and the V segment lost 2 bases, leaving 6 bases of the junction unmatched. CDR3 length: 15 residues. The CDR3 nucleotides are TGTGCCAGCAGCTTAGTGGCTAGCGGAGCCTACGAGCAGTACTTC. Translation: CASSLVASGAYEQYF.